This T cell receptor (beta chain) was observed in a study of blood T cell repertoires in COVID-19. For the study at large: Whether acute or convalescent, the COVID-19 samples came from the United States, Italy and Spain. Sources were T cells, B-cell-depleted T cells, or PBMCs; the material itself was cDNA or gDNA.

The data were produced by immunoSEQ multiplex PCR, yet TCRdb's version contains in-frame clones alone and is incomplete. The data contain about 310,000 clones, around 87% of them singletons. The CDR3 covers 16 residues. Trimming at V came to 1 base and at J to 0 bases, leaving 3 bases not matched to a gene. CDR1 is SGHTA and CDR2 is FQGNSA in the germline V gene. Turning to this clone: The same CDR3 is also encoded by other DNA sequences in this sample.

Material for sequencing was peripheral blood. The receptor was isolated from a middle-aged man with active or convalescent COVID-19. This chain links TRBV7-2 with TRBJ1-3, with 7 nucleotides matching TRBD1. The CDR3 bases are TGTGCCAGCAGCTTAGAGAGGACAGGCTCTGGAAACACCATATATTTT. Translated, it gives CASSLERTGSGNTIYF.